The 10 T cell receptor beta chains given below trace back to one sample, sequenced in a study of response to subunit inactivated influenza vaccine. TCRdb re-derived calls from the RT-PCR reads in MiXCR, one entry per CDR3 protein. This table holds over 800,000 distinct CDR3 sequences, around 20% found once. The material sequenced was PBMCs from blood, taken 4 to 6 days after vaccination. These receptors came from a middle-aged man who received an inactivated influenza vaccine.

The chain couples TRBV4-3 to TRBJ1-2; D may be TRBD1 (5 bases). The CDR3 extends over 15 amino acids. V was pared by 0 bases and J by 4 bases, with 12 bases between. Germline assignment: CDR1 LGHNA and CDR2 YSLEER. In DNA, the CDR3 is TGCGCCAGCAGCCAAGATGGGGGTTTGTTCTATGGCTACACCTTC. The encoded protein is CASSQDGGLFYGYTF.

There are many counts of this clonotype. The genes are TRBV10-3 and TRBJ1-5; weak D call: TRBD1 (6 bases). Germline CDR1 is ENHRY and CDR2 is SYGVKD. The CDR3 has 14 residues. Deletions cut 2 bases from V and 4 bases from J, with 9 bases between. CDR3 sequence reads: CAISEGQRNQPQHF. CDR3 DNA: TGTGCCATCAGTGAGGGACAGAGGAATCAGCCCCAGCATTTT.

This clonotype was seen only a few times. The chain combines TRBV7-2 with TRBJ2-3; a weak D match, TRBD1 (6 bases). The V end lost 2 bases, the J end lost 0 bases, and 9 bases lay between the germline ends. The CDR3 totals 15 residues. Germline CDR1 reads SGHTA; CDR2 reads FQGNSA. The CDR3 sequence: CASSLLRGSTDTQYF. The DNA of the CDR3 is TGTGCCAGCAGCTTACTCAGGGGAAGCACAGATACGCAGTATTTT.

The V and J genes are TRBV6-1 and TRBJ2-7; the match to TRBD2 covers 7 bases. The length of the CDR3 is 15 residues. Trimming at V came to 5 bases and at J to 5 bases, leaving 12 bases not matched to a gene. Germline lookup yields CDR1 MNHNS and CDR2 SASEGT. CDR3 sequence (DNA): TGTGCCAGCAGTCCTTTGGGCGGGAGCCACCACGAGCAGTACTTC. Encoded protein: CASSPLGGSHHEQYF.

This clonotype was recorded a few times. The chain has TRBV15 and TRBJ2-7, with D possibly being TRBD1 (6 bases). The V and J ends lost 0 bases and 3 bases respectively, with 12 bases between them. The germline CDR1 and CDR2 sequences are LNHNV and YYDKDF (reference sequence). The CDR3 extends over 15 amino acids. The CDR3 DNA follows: TGTGCCACCAGCAGAGATTTAGGCAGGGGCTACGAGCAGTACTTC. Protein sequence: CATSRDLGRGYEQYF.

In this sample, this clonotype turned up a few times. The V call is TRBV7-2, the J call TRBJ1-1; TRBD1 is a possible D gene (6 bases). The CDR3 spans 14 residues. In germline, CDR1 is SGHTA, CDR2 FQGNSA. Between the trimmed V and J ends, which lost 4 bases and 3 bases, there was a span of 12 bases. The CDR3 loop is CASSSVGGHTEAFF. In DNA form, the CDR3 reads TGTGCCAGCAGCTCGGTTGGGGGGCACACTGAAGCTTTCTTT.

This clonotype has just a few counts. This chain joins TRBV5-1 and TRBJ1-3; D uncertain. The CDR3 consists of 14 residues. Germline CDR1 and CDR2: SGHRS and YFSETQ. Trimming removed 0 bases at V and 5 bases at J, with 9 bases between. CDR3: CASSLGAERNTIYF. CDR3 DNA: TGCGCCAGCAGCTTGGGCGCGGAGCGAAACACCATATATTTT.

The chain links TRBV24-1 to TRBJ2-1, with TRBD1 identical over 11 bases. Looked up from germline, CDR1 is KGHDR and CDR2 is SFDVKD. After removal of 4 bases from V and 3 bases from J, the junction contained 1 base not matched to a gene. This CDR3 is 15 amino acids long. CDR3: CATSEDRGHYNEQFF. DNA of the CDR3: TGTGCCACCAGTGAGGACAGGGGGCACTACAATGAGCAGTTCTTC.

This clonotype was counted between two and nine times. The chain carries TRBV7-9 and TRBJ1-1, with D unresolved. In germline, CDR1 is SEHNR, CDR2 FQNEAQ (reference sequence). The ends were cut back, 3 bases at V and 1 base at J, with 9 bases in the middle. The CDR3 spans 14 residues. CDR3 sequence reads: CASSFLARNTEAFF. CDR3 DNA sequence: TGTGCCAGCAGCTTTTTGGCCAGGAACACTGAAGCTTTCTTT.

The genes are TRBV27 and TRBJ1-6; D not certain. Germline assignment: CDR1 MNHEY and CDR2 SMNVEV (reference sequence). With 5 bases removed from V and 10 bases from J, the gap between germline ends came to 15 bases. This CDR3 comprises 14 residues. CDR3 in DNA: TGTGCCAGCAGTCCCAGCCGGCAGTACTCACCCCTCCACTTT. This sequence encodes CASSPSRQYSPLHF.